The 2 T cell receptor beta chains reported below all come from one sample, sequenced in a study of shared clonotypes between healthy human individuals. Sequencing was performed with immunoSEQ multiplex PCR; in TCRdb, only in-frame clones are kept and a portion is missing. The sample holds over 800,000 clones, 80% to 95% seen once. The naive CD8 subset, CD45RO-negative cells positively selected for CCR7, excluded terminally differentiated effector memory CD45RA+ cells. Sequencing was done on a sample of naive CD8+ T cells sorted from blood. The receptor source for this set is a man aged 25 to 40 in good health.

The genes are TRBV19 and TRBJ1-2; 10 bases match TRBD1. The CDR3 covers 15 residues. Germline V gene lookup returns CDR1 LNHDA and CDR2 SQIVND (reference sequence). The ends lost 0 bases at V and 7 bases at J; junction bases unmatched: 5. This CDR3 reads CASSIDWDRGFGYTF. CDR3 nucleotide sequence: TGTGCCAGTAGTATAGATTGGGACAGGGGATTTGGCTACACCTTC.

In nucleotides, the CDR3 is TGTGCCAGCAGCTTTGGCGGGAGGGGGGTAAATGAGCAGTTCTTC. Translated, it gives CASSFGGRGVNEQFF. The gene calls are TRBV13 and TRBJ2-1; 9 bases are a match to TRBD2. The CDR3 consists of 15 residues. Trimming at V came to 3 bases and at J to 7 bases, leaving 7 bases not matched to a gene. Germline lookup yields CDR1 PRHDT and CDR2 FYEKMQ (reference sequence).